There are many counts of the clone carrying this TCR beta chain. Antigen: not known. Using quantitative 5'-RACE with molecular barcodes, the authors made TCR beta libraries. Each CDR3 protein is one row after TCRdb ran MiXCR on the 5' RACE reads. Found here are 450,000 to 550,000 distinct CDR3 sequences, 5.3% of them singletons; the top ten hold 3% to 4.5%. This specimen comes from a study of CD8 T cells in ankylosing spondylitis. Study results and caveats: A TCR beta motif of roughly eight highly homologous variants seemed to mark ankylosing spondylitis blood. Matched synovial fluid from ankylosing spondylitis patients was reported to be enriched for disease-linked clones. Earlier work had already found some motif variants in reactive arthritis synovial fluid and blood. The authors found the disease-linked clones to be CD8+ and relatively rare in peripheral blood.

V shed 5 bases and J shed 4 bases, with 12 bases lying between them. Per germline, CDR1 DFQATT and CDR2 SNEGSKA (reference sequence). This CDR3 has 13 residues. The chain is built from TRBV20-1 and TRBJ1-3; D remains unclear. The receptor's source is a male donor with ankylosing spondylitis. Sample: blood, either unsorted or a sorted T cell fraction (not recorded which). The CDR3 DNA sequence: TGCAGTGCTCCCGTTATAGGGGGAAACACCATATATTTT. The encoded protein is CSAPVIGGNTIYF.